This T cell receptor (beta chain) emerged from a study of OX40 agonist ivuxolimab in advanced cancers. Patients were excluded for autoimmune disease history or systemic immunosuppression. The germline gives CDR1 SGHRS, CDR2 YFSETQ. V lost 4 bases, J lost 3 bases, and 12 bases lay in between. The CDR3 covers 14 residues. Assay: immunoSEQ multiplex PCR; the TCRdb copy retains only in-frame clones and omits some. Of approximately 73,000 clones listed, about nine tenths were seen once; the top ten hold more than 2.5%. This receptor was obtained from an adult with an advanced solid tumor such as melanoma, head and neck, liver or kidney cancer. The rearrangement links TRBV5-1 to TRBJ2-3, with D possibly matching TRBD2 (6 bases). The material was CD4+ or CD8+ T cells sorted from blood, obtained in a trial of the OX40 agonist ivuxolimab. The CDR3 bases are TGCGCCAGCAGCGGCCCCGGGGGAACAGATACGCAGTATTTT. As protein: CASSGPGGTDTQYF.